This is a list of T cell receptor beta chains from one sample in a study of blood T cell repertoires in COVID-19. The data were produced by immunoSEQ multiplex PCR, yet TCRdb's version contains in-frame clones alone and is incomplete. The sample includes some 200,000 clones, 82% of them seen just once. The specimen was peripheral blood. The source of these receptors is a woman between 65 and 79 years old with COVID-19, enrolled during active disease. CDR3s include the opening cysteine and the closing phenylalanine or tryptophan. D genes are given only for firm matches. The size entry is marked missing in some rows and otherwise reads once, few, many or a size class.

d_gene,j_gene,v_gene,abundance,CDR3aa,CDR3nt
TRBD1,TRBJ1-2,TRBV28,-,CASSPTSTGVAGYTF,TGTGCCAGCAGTCCAACTTCGACAGGGGTAGCTGGCTACACCTTC
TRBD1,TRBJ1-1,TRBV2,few,CASSSRDRGLF,TGTGCCAGCAGTTCCCGGGACAGAGGGCTCTTT
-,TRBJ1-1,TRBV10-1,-,CASSRPTDLQETEAFF,TGCGCCAGCAGTCGGCCTACTGATCTACAGGAGACTGAAGCTTTCTTT
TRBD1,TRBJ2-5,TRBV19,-,CASSFRTGGFSETQYF,TGTGCCAGTAGTTTCCGGACAGGGGGCTTTTCAGAGACCCAGTACTTC
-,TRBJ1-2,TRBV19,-,CATLRQGTNYGYTF,TGTGCCACCCTCAGGCAGGGCACTAACTATGGCTACACCTTC
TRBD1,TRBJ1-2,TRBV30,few,CAWSPKTGVNYGYTF,TGTGCCTGGAGTCCCAAAACAGGGGTTAACTATGGCTACACCTTC
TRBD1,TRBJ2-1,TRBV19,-,CASSKGTGRSDEQFF,TGTGCCAGTAGTAAAGGGACAGGGAGGAGCGATGAGCAGTTCTTC
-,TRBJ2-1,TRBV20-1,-,CSASGLRASYNEQFF,TGCAGTGCTAGTGGATTGAGGGCATCCTACAATGAGCAGTTCTTC
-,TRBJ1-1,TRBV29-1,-,CSVVIPVGVAEAFF,TGCAGCGTTGTCATCCCCGTCGGGGTCGCTGAAGCTTTCTTT
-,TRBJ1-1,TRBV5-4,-,CASTPPRGTNTEAFF,TGTGCCAGCACCCCCCCCCGGGGAACCAACACTGAAGCTTTCTTT
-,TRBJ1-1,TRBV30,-,CAWSGMNTEAFF,TGTGCCTGGAGTGGTATGAACACTGAAGCTTTCTTT
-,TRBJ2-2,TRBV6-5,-,CASSYYRRENTGELFF,TGTGCCAGCAGTTATTACCGCAGGGAAAACACCGGGGAGCTGTTTTTT
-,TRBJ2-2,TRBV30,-,CAWKTENTGELFF,TGTGCCTGGAAGACAGAGAACACCGGGGAGCTGTTTTTT
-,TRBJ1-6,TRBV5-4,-,CASSLESYNSPLHF,TGTGCCAGCAGCTTAGAGTCCTATAATTCACCCCTCCACTTT
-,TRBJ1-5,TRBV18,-,CASSAIGGRGNQPQHF,TGTGCCAGCTCAGCAATCGGTGGACGGGGAAATCAGCCCCAGCATTTT
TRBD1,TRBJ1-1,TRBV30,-,CAWEDKIGQGAAEAFF,TGTGCCTGGGAGGATAAAATCGGACAGGGGGCCGCTGAAGCTTTCTTT
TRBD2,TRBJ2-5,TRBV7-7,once,CASSLRVLAGQETQYF,TGTGCCAGCAGCTTAAGAGTATTAGCGGGCCAAGAGACCCAGTACTTC
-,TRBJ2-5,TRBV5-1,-,CASSYAADQETQYF,TGCGCCAGCAGTTATGCCGCGGACCAAGAGACCCAGTACTTC
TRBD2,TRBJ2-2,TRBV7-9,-,CASSLALAGGLGELFF,TGTGCCAGCAGCTTAGCACTAGCGGGAGGCCTAGGGGAGCTGTTTTTT
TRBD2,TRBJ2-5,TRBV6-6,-,CASSRPSGGETQYF,TGTGCCAGCAGTCGGCCTAGCGGCGGAGAGACCCAGTACTTC
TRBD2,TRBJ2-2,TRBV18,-,CASSPLRLAGTGELFF,TGTGCCAGCTCACCACTTCGGCTAGCGGGGACCGGGGAGCTGTTTTTT
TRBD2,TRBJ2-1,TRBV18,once,CASSPASSGLMNEQFF,TGTGCCAGCTCACCGGCCTCTAGCGGGTTGATGAATGAGCAGTTCTTC
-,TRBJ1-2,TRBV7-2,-,CASSPRAVGVSGYTF,TGTGCCAGCAGCCCCCGGGCGGTCGGGGTATCTGGCTACACCTTC
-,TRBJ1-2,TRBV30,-,CAWVRGRGYGYTF,TGTGCCTGGGTAAGGGGCCGAGGCTATGGCTACACCTTC
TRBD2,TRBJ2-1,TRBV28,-,CASSLTSGYNEQFF,TGTGCCAGCAGTTTGACTAGCGGGTACAATGAGCAGTTCTTC
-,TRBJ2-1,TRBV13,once,CASKTTNEQFF,TGTGCCAGCAAGACAACCAATGAGCAGTTCTTC
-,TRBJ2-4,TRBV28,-,CASRSTGAKNIQYF,TGTGCCAGCAGATCGACGGGGGCCAAAAACATTCAGTACTTC
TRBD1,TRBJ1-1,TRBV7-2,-,CASSSLGQGRDTEAFF,TGTGCCAGCAGCTCCTTGGGACAGGGACGGGACACTGAAGCTTTCTTT
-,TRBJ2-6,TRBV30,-,CAWSRGGGILGANVLTF,TGTGCCTGGAGTCGGGGAGGGGGGATTCTCGGGGCCAACGTCCTGACTTTC
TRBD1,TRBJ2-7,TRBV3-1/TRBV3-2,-,CASSQGRGGQGKF,TGTGCCAGCAGCCAAGGAAGGGGAGGACAGGGAAAATTC